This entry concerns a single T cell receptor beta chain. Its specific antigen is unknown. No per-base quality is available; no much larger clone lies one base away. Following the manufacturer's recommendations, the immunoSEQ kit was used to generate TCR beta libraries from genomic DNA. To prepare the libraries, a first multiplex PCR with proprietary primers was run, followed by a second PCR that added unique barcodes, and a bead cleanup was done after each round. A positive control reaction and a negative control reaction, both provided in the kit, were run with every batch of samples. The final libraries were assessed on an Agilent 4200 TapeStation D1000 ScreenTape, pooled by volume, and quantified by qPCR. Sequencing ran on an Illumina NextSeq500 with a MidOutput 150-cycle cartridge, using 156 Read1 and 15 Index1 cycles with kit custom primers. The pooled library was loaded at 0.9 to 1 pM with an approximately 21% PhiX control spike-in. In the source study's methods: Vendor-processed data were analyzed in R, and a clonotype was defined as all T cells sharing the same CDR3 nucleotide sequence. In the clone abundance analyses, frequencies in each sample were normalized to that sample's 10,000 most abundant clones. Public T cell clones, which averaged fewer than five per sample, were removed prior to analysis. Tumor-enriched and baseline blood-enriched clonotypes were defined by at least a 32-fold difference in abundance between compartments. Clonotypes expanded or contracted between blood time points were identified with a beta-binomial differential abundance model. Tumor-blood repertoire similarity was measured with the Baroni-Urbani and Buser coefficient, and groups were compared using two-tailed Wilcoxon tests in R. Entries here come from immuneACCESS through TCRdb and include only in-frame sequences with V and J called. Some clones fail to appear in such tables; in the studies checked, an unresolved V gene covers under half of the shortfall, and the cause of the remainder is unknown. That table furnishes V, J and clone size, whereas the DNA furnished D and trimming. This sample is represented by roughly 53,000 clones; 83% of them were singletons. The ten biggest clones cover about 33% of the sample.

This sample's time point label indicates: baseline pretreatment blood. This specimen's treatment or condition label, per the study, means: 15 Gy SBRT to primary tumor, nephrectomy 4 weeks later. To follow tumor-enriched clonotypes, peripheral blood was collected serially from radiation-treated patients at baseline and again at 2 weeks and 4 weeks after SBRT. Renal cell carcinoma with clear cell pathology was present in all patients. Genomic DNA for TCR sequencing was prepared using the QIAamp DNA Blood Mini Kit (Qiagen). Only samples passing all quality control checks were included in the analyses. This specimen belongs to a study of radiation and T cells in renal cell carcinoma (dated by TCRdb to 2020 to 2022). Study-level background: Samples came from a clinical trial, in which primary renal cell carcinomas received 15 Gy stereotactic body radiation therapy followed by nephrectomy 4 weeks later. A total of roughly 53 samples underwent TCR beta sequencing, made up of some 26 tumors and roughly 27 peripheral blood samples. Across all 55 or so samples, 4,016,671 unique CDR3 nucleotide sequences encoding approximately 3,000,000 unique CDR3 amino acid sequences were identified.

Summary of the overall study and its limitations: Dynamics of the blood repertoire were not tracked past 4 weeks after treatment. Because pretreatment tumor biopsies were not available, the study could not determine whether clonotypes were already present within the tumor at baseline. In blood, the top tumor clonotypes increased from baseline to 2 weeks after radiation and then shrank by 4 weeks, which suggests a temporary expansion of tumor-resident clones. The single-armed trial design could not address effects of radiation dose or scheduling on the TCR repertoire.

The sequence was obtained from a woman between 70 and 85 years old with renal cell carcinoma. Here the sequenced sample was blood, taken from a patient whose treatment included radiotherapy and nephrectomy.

The CDR3 protein is CASSQRDRGGEQYF. The nucleotide sequence reads as follows: TGTGCCAGCAGCCAGCGCGACAGGGGAGGCGAGCAGTACTTC. The chain links TRBV7-9 with TRBJ2-7; TRBD1 lines up with 8 middle nucleotides. CDR1 and CDR2 (SEHNR, FQNEAQ) derive from the germline V gene (reference sequence). V has 5 bases trimmed and J has 6 bases trimmed; junction bases matching no gene number 9. CDR3 length: 14 amino acids, cysteine to phenylalanine. Of the read, only the CDR3 DNA is kept; its 42 bases are in frame from base 1.